The clone carrying this T cell receptor (beta chain) was recorded a few times. With 6 bases clipped from V and 7 bases from J, the junction kept 1 base outside the gene matches. The CDR3 runs 13 residues. Germline values: CDR1 MGHDK, CDR2 SYGVNS. This record comes from a study of CD8 T cells in Susac syndrome. The wider study: There were Susac syndrome patients who were therapy-naive at blood draw, others on corticosteroids, and others on intravenous immunoglobulin alone.

The RNA input was about 0.5 to 1 ug, and it was reverse transcribed with random hexamers. TCRdb analysed the immunoSEQ multiplex PCR reads with MiXCR anew, one entry per CDR3 protein. The sample contains more than 110,000 distinct CDR3 sequences, approximately 95% of which appear only once. The sequencing input was CD4+ T cells from PBMCs. The chain recombines TRBV25-1 with TRBJ1-6; 9 nucleotides agree with TRBD1. This receptor was taken from a human donor with Susac syndrome. The CDR3 loop is CASRGQGNSPLHF. CDR3 DNA: TGTGCCAGCAGGGGACAGGGCAATTCACCCCTCCACTTT.